The rows below give T cell receptor beta chains drawn from one sample of a study of cytomegalovirus exposure and HLA in healthy donors. Clones were sequenced by immunoSEQ multiplex PCR, and TCRdb holds only the in-frame ones, with some missing. The table records about 88,000 clones, about 87% of them present only once. Sequenced material: PBMCs. These receptors were taken from a man in his late teens or twenties in good health and CMV-seronegative. Each CDR3 is given with its conserved first and last residue. D genes are given only for firm matches. Rows give clone size only sometimes, using once, few, many, or a class for an expanded clone.

>TRBV28|-|-|TRBJ1-2
CASSYGGAYGYTF
TGTGCCAGCAGTTATGGGGGCGCCTATGGCTACACCTTC
>TRBV10-3|TRBD1|once|TRBJ1-1
CAIRRTGGGKEAFF
TGTGCCATCAGAAGAACAGGGGGCGGAAAGGAAGCTTTCTTT
>TRBV2|-|-|TRBJ2-3
CASSPSTDTQYF
TGTGCCAGCAGTCCTAGCACAGATACGCAGTATTTT
>TRBV7-8|TRBD2|-|TRBJ2-3
CASSGRLAGSTDTQYF
TGTGCCAGCAGCGGCAGACTAGCGGGAAGCACAGATACGCAGTATTTT
>TRBV7-2|-|once|TRBJ1-4
CASSLETIMGAGEKLFF
TGTGCCAGCAGCTTAGAAACAATTATGGGGGCTGGAGAAAAACTGTTTTTT
>TRBV15|TRBD1|-|TRBJ1-1
CATSRGQGNTEAFF
TGTGCCACCAGTAGGGGGCAGGGGAACACTGAAGCTTTCTTT
>TRBV6-5|-|-|TRBJ1-2
CASSLAHRSTNYGYTF
TGTGCCAGCAGTTTGGCCCACAGAAGCACTAACTATGGCTACACCTTC
>TRBV7-3|-|-|TRBJ1-1
CASSPPGMNTEAFF
TGTGCCAGCAGCCCCCCGGGAATGAACACTGAAGCTTTCTTT
>TRBV9|-|-|TRBJ2-5
CASSREPVRRETQYF
TGTGCCAGCAGTAGAGAACCGGTTCGCCGGGAGACCCAGTACTTC
>TRBV7-8|TRBD1|few|TRBJ2-7
CASSLVRTGSNPRYEQYF
TGTGCCAGCAGCTTAGTTCGGACAGGGTCAAACCCTCGCTACGAGCAGTACTTC
>TRBV4-3|TRBD1|-|TRBJ2-3
CASSRQGAGADTQYF
TGCGCCAGCAGCCGACAGGGTGCTGGGGCAGATACGCAGTATTTT
>TRBV7-8|TRBD1|-|TRBJ1-5
CASSLADRGFQPQHF
TGTGCCAGCAGCTTAGCGGACAGGGGTTTTCAGCCCCAGCATTTT
>TRBV7-8|-|-|TRBJ2-1
CASSLASSEQFF
TGTGCCAGCAGCTTAGCGTCGAGTGAGCAGTTCTTC
>TRBV6-5|-|-|TRBJ2-1
CASNQGGSYNEQFF
TGTGCCAGCAATCAGGGAGGTTCCTACAATGAGCAGTTCTTC
>TRBV7-9|TRBD2|-|TRBJ2-2
CASSRLAGGPGELFF
TGTGCCAGCAGCCGACTAGCGGGAGGTCCCGGGGAGCTGTTTTTT
>TRBV9|-|-|TRBJ2-3
CASSVSGTSTDTQYF
TGTGCCAGCAGCGTTTCCGGGACTAGCACAGATACGCAGTATTTT
>TRBV10-2|TRBD1|-|TRBJ2-1
CASLRDRGYNEQFF
TGCGCCAGTCTACGGGACAGGGGTTACAATGAGCAGTTCTTC
>TRBV5-6|TRBD1|-|TRBJ1-1
CASSFPDRASSAFF
TGTGCCAGCAGCTTCCCGGACAGGGCGTCATCGGCTTTCTTT
>TRBV7-2|-|once|TRBJ1-1
CASSLPGEQMNTEAFF
TGTGCCAGCAGCTTACCGGGTGAACAAATGAACACTGAAGCTTTCTTT
>TRBV27|-|-|TRBJ2-7
CASSLSPGGEQYF
TGTGCCAGCAGTTTATCGCCCGGGGGCGAGCAGTACTTC
>TRBV19|-|-|TRBJ1-3
CASSNTGTLSGNTIYF
TGTGCCAGTAGTAATACCGGGACACTCTCTGGAAACACCATATATTTT
>TRBV28|TRBD2|-|TRBJ2-1
CASSWGLADNEQFF
TGTGCCAGCAGTTGGGGACTAGCGGACAATGAGCAGTTCTTC
>TRBV2|TRBD1|-|TRBJ2-7
CASSDFPRGYEQYF
TGTGCCAGCAGTGATTTTCCCAGGGGGTACGAGCAGTACTTC
>TRBV5-4|-|-|TRBJ2-1
CASSFPTSRYNEQFF
TGTGCCAGCAGCTTTCCGACCTCGAGGTACAATGAGCAGTTCTTC
>TRBV6-1|TRBD1|-|TRBJ1-1
CASSEAGQGVGSGNTEAFF
TGTGCCAGCAGTGAAGCGGGACAGGGGGTAGGATCGGGAAACACTGAAGCTTTCTTT
>TRBV13|-|-|TRBJ1-2
CASSARRGRASNYGYTF
TGTGCCAGCAGCGCCCGACGGGGGAGGGCCTCTAACTATGGCTACACCTTC
>TRBV7-2|-|-|TRBJ2-1
CASSSGAGTYNEQFF
TGTGCCAGCAGCTCCGGGGCGGGGACCTACAATGAGCAGTTCTTC
>TRBV9|-|-|TRBJ2-7
CASSVTGFIYEQYF
TGTGCCAGCAGCGTTACAGGCTTTATCTACGAGCAGTACTTC
>TRBV5-5|TRBD2|once|TRBJ2-7
CASNPGTSGNYEQYF
TGTGCCAGCAACCCCGGGACTAGCGGAAACTACGAGCAGTACTTC